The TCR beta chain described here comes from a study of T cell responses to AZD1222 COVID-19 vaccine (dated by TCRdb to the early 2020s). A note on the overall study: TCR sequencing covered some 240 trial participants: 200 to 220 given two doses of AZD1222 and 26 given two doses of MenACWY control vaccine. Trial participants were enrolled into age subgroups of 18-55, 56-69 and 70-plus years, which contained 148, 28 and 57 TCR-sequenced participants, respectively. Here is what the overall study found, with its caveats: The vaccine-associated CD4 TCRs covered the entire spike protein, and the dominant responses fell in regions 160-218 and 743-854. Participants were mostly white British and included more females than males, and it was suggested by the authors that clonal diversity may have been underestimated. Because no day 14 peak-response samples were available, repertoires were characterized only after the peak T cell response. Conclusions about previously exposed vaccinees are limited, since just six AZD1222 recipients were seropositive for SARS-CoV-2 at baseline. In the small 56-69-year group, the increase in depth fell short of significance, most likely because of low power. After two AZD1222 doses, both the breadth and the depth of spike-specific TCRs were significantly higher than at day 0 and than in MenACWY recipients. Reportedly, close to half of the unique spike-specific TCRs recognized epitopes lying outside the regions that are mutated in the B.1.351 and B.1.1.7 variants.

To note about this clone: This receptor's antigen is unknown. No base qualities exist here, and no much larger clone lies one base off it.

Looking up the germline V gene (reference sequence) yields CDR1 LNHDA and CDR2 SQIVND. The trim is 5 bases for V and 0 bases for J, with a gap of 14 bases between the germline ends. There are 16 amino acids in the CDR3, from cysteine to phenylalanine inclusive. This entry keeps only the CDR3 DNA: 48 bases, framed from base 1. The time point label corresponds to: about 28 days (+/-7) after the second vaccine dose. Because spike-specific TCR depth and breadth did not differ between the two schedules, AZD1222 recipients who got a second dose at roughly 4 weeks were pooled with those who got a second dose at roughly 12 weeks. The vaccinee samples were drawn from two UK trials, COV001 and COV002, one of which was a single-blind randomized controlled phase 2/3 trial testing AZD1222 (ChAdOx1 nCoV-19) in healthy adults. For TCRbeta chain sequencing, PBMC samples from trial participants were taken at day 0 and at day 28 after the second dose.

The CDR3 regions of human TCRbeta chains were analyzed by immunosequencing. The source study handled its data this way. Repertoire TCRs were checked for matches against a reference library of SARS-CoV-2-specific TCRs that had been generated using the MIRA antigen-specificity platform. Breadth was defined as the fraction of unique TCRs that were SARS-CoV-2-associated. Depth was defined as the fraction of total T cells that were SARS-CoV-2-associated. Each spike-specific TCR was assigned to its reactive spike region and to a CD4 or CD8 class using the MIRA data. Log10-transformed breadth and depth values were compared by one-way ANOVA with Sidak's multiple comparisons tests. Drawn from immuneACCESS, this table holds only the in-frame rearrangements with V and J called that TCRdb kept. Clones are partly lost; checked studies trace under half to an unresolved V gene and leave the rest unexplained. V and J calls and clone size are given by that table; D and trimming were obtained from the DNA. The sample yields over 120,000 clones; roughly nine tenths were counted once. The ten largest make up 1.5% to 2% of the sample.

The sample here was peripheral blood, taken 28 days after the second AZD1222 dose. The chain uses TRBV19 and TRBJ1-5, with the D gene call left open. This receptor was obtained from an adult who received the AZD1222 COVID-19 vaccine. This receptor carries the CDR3 CASSPPADISNQPQHF. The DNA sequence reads TGTGCCAGTAGTCCCCCGGCCGACATTAGCAATCAGCCCCAGCATTTT.